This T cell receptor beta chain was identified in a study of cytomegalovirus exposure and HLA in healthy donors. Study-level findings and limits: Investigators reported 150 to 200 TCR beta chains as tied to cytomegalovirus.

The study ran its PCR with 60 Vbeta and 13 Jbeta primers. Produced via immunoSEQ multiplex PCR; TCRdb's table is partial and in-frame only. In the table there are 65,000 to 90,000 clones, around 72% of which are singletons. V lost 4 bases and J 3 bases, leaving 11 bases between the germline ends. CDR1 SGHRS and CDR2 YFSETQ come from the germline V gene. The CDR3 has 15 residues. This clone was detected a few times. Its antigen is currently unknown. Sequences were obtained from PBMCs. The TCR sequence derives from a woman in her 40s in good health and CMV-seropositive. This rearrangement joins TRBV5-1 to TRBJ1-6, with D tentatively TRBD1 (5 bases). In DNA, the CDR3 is TGCGCCAGCAGCGGGGGGGTGCGCTATAATTCACCCCTCCACTTT. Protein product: CASSGGVRYNSPLHF.